The 28 T cell receptor beta chains below all came from one sample that was sequenced in a study of T-cell memory formation after mild COVID-19. TCRdb analysed the 5' RACE reads with MiXCR anew, one entry per CDR3 protein. In the table there are 400,000 or so distinct CDR3 sequences, 20% of which are singletons. Material: PBMCs or a T cell subset sorted from them (not recorded which). The source is an adult woman who had mild COVID-19 (a few samples of this study predate the infection). Cell type and time point are not known.

This sequence joins TRBV12-3 or TRBV12-4 and TRBJ2-7; D may be TRBD2 (5 bases). The CDR3 loop spans 15 amino acids. V dropped 5 bases and J dropped 0 bases, with 14 bases sitting between them. In DNA, the CDR3 is TGTGCCAGCAGTCTCAACTCGGGAAACTCCTACGAGCAGTACTTC. This translates into CASSLNSGNSYEQYF.

V is TRBV6-5 and J is TRBJ1-1; D gene unclear. From germline, CDR1 is MNHEY and CDR2 SVGAGI. V lost 0 bases to trimming and J lost 7 bases, with 9 bases between them. The CDR3 has 13 residues. The CDR3 DNA is TGTGCCAGCAGTTACTCGAGTGGGGTTGAAGCTTTCTTT. Translation: CASSYSSGVEAFF.

CDR3 bases: TGCGCCAGCAGCCAGCCCGGGGCCTACGAGCAGTACTTC. Translated, it gives CASSQPGAYEQYF. The chain has TRBV4-1 and TRBJ2-7, with TRBD2 as a possible D gene (5 bases). V lost 3 bases and J lost 2, with 8 bases in between. CDR3 length: 13 amino acids. Germline values: CDR1 MGHRA, CDR2 YSYEKL.

The gene calls are TRBV24-1 and TRBJ2-1, with 11 positions matching TRBD2. Germline lookup yields CDR1 KGHDR and CDR2 SFDVKD. The V gene end was trimmed by 2 bases and the J gene end by 6 bases; junction bases not matched to a gene: 5. The CDR3 extends over 16 amino acids. The CDR3: CATSDSTSGSLNEQFF. As DNA, the CDR3 is TGTGCCACCAGTGATTCAACTAGCGGGAGTCTCAATGAGCAGTTCTTC.

The V call is TRBV11-2, the J call TRBJ2-1; a possible D gene is TRBD2 (6 bases). V was cut by 2 bases and J by 6 bases, with 32 bases left in between. This CDR3 contains 21 residues. Germline V gene data show CDR1 as SGHAT and CDR2 as FQNNGV. CDR3 loop: CASSLILASPFVDSLVNEQFF. CDR3 sequence (DNA): TGTGCCAGCAGCTTAATACTAGCTTCACCATTTGTCGACTCTTTAGTCAATGAGCAGTTCTTC.

The chain joins TRBV7-9 to TRBJ2-7; unclear D gene. Germline CDR1 reads SEHNR; CDR2 reads FQNEAQ (reference sequence). This CDR3 has 12 residues. V was cut by 3 bases and J by 7 bases, with 10 bases left in between. This CDR3 reads CASSFLFAEQYF. DNA of the CDR3: TGTGCCAGCAGCTTCTTGTTTGCGGAGCAGTACTTC.

This chain joins TRBV27 and TRBJ2-1, with D possibly being TRBD2 (5 bases). Per the germline V gene, CDR1 is MNHEY and CDR2 is SMNVEV (reference sequence). The CDR3 is 12 residues long. Trimming shortened V by 8 bases and J by 7 bases, and 12 bases separated the two germline ends. In DNA form, the CDR3 reads TGTGCCAGCGGCCCCTGGGAGAATGAGCAGTTCTTC. Translated, it gives CASGPWENEQFF.

This rearrangement joins TRBV7-9 to TRBJ1-2; unclear D gene. The CDR3 consists of 12 residues. Germline assignment: CDR1 SEHNR and CDR2 FQNEAQ (reference sequence). Trimming took 0 bases from V and 4 from J, leaving 3 bases between them. In nucleotides, the CDR3 is TGTGCCAGCAGCTTAGCTGTCTATGGCTACACCTTC. Encoded protein: CASSLAVYGYTF.

Points on this clonotype: The junction shows a germline mismatch at one end, possibly a read error. The CDR3 protein is CASSDPWLTGQGYEEYF. The CDR3 nucleotides read TGTGCCAGTAGTGACCCTTGGCTGACGGGACAGGGCTACGAGGAGTACTTC. V gene TRBV19 combines with J gene TRBJ2-7, with 9 bases lining up with TRBD1. The V gene's germline CDR1 is LNHDA and CDR2 SQIVND (reference sequence). The CDR3 extends over 17 amino acids.

The genes are TRBV7-9 and TRBJ1-2; no reliable D call. Germline lookup yields CDR1 SEHNR and CDR2 FQNEAQ (reference sequence). V was shortened by 3 bases and J by 3 bases, with 14 bases between the two germline ends. The CDR3 runs 15 residues. In nucleotides, the CDR3 is TGTGCCAGCAGCTTGGCCGGATCTAGGGACTATGGCTACACCTTC. The encoded protein is CASSLAGSRDYGYTF. Using reference TRBV7-9 and TRBJ1-2 for the parts outside the CDR3, the full variable domain is DTGVSQNPRHKITKRGQNVTFRCDPISEHNRLYWYRQTLGQGPEFLTYFQNEAQLEKSRLLSDRFSAERPKGSFSTLEIQRTEQGDSAMYLCASSLAGSRDYGYTFGSGTRLTVV.

This clonotype was seen a handful of times. The chain has TRBV12-3 or TRBV12-4 and TRBJ2-5, with TRBD2 as a possible D gene (6 bases). Trimming pared 4 bases from V and 4 bases from J, leaving 10 bases between. The CDR3 covers 13 residues. CDR3 in amino acids: CASSWDLSETQYF. DNA of the CDR3: TGTGCCAGCAGTTGGGACTTATCAGAGACCCAGTACTTC.

The chain carries TRBV6-1 and TRBJ1-2, with D perhaps matching TRBD1 (5 bases). The CDR3 runs to 12 residues. The V end lost 1 base, the J end lost 8 bases, and 8 bases lay between the germline ends. Germline V CDR1 and CDR2: MNHNS, SASEGT. The CDR3 is CASSEVQDGYTF. The CDR3 DNA sequence: TGTGCCAGCAGTGAAGTACAGGACGGCTACACCTTC.

This clonotype has ten or more counts. The chain combines TRBV14 with TRBJ1-2; weak D call: TRBD1 (6 bases). Germline CDR1 and CDR2: SGHDN and FVKESK. Trimming shortened V by 5 bases and J by 6 bases, and 19 bases separated the two germline ends. This CDR3 comprises 15 residues. The CDR3 nucleotides read TGTGCCAGCAGCAGATCCATCACAGGGTTCGATGGCTACACCTTC. Translated, it gives CASSRSITGFDGYTF.

This clonotype has a count of ten or more. The rearrangement links TRBV12-3 or TRBV12-4 to TRBJ2-7; D possibly uses TRBD1 or TRBD2 (6 bases each). The CDR3 is 13 residues long. V lost 3 bases, J lost 4 bases, and 10 bases lay in between. The CDR3 bases are TGTGCCAGCAGTTTGGGGGGCAAGTACGAGCAGTACTTC. The encoded protein is CASSLGGKYEQYF.

This clonotype was detected a few times. The chain recombines TRBV9 with TRBJ2-1; 11 nucleotides match TRBD2. V was pared by 0 bases and J by 4 bases, with 6 bases of the junction left unmatched. The CDR3 spans 17 residues. Germline values: CDR1 SGDLS, CDR2 YYNGEE. CDR3 nucleotides: TGTGCCAGCAGCGTAGAGGGCACTAGCGGGAGTTACAATGAGCAGTTCTTC. Its protein product is CASSVEGTSGSYNEQFF.

V usage is TRBV12-3 or TRBV12-4 and J usage is TRBJ1-1; D gene unclear. The CDR3 has 16 amino acids. V was cut by 5 bases and J by 6 bases, with 22 bases left in between. The CDR3 region has the DNA TGTGCCAGCAGTCCAACGCCCCCTCAGAGCCGGGCTGAAGCTTTCTTT. Residues: CASSPTPPQSRAEAFF.

The J gene is TRBJ2-1, the V gene TRBV9; a weak D match, TRBD2 (5 bases). Trimming pared 2 bases from V and 0 bases from J, leaving 9 bases between. There are 15 residues in the CDR3. Per germline, CDR1 SGDLS and CDR2 YYNGEE. The CDR3 sequence is CASSVVGSSYNEQFF. CDR3 nucleotide sequence: TGTGCCAGCAGCGTGGTGGGGAGCTCCTACAATGAGCAGTTCTTC.

The rearrangement uses TRBV20-1 and TRBJ2-7; TRBD2 might be the D (6 bases). The germline V and J ends were trimmed by 0 bases and 1 base, with 19 bases remaining between them. Germline CDR1 and CDR2: DFQATT and SNEGSKA (reference sequence). The CDR3 is made up of 17 amino acids. The CDR3 bases are TGCAGTGCTAGAGATAAACCGGGACTTAGGATTTCCTACGAGCAGTACTTC. This gives the protein CSARDKPGLRISYEQYF.

This clonotype was picked up a small number of times. This chain links TRBV6-1 with TRBJ2-1; no definite D call. Trimming took 3 bases from V and 7 from J, leaving 4 bases between them. Germline CDR1 and CDR2: MNHNS and SASEGT. This CDR3 is built from 11 residues. The CDR3 spells CASSELNEQFF. The CDR3 bases are TGTGCCAGCAGTGAGTTAAATGAGCAGTTCTTC.

V is TRBV4-1 and J is TRBJ1-5, with D tentatively TRBD1 (5 bases). The CDR3 is made up of 17 amino acids. From germline, CDR1 is MGHRA and CDR2 YSYEKL. Trimming took 0 bases from V and 0 from J, leaving 12 bases between them. The CDR3: CASSQDDDSHSNQPQHF. The CDR3 DNA follows: TGCGCCAGCAGCCAAGATGATGACAGCCATAGCAATCAGCCCCAGCATTTT.

The sample holds many counts of this clonotype. V and J are TRBV5-4 and TRBJ1-2; 10 bases align to TRBD1. The germline V gene encodes CDR1 SGHNT and CDR2 YYREEE (reference sequence). J gave up 3 bases and V 2 bases, and 4 bases lay outside the gene matches. This CDR3 is built from 15 residues. Here the CDR3 reads CASSFRDRGYYGYTF. Written as DNA, the CDR3 is TGTGCCAGCAGCTTCCGGGACAGGGGATACTATGGCTACACCTTC.

This clonotype was picked up a small number of times. The chain couples TRBV12-3 or TRBV12-4 to TRBJ2-7, with D hard to call. The V and J ends lost 6 bases and 3 bases respectively, with 9 bases between them. The CDR3 is made up of 12 amino acids. As DNA, the CDR3 is TGTGCCAGCAGCCCAACGAACTACGAGCAGTACTTC. Amino acids: CASSPTNYEQYF.

This clonotype was seen a handful of times. The chain is built from TRBV6-2 or TRBV6-3 and TRBJ2-4; 8 bases are shared with TRBD2. J was trimmed by 1 base and V by 6 bases; bases with no gene match: 8. This CDR3 is 16 amino acids long. CDR1 and CDR2 from the germline V gene are MNHEY and SVGEGT. Here the CDR3 DNA reads TGTGCCAGCAGCTCGGGACTAGAGATTGCCAAAAACATTCAGTACTTC. As protein: CASSSGLEIAKNIQYF.

This clonotype has only a few counts. This rearrangement joins TRBV6-5 to TRBJ2-2, with D possibly matching TRBD1 (5 bases). Germline V CDR1 and CDR2: MNHEY, SVGAGI. Deletions cut 2 bases from V and 4 bases from J, with 14 bases between. The CDR3 extends over 16 amino acids. For the CDR3, the DNA is TGTGCCAGCAGTTACGGGGCAGGGCCGGGCACCGGGGAGCTGTTTTTT. It translates to CASSYGAGPGTGELFF.

This clonotype has more than one count but fewer than ten. The chain is built from TRBV3-1 and TRBJ2-2, with 8 bases matching TRBD1. The CDR3 sequence is 15 residues long. CDR1 and CDR2 (germline): LGHDT, YNNKEL (reference sequence). V dropped 1 base and J dropped 6; count of bases not matched to a gene: 4. The CDR3 sequence: CASSQGQGASGELFF. The DNA for the CDR3 is TGTGCCAGCAGCCAAGGGCAGGGGGCATCCGGGGAGCTGTTTTTT.

V usage is TRBV30 and J usage is TRBJ1-1; D may be TRBD1 (6 bases). Between the trimmed V and J ends, which lost 5 bases and 1 base, there was a span of 11 bases. The germline gives CDR1 GTSNPN, CDR2 SVGIG (reference sequence). The CDR3 contains 13 residues. The CDR3 nucleotides read TGTGCCTGGGCGCGACAGGCGAACACTGAAGCTTTCTTT. Its translation: CAWARQANTEAFF.

A few counts support this clonotype. The chain carries TRBV9 and TRBJ1-1; no definite D call. With 7 bases removed from V and 0 bases from J, the gap between germline ends came to 10 bases. The CDR3 loop spans 13 amino acids. CDR1 and CDR2 from the germline V gene are SGDLS and YYNGEE. The CDR3 nucleotides are TGTGCCAGCGGTGCGGGTTTGAACACTGAAGCTTTCTTT. It encodes CASGAGLNTEAFF. Drawing the rest from reference TRBV9 and TRBJ1-1, the complete variable domain is DSGVTQTPKHLITATGQRVTLRCSPRSGDLSVYWYQQSLDQGLQFLIQYYNGEERAKGNILERFSAQQFPDLHSELNLSSLELGDSALYFCASGAGLNTEAFFGQGTRLTVV.

The chain carries TRBV7-3 and TRBJ1-1; 7 bases align to TRBD1. The junction had 7 bases not matched to a gene; V was cut back by 5 bases and J by 4 bases. This CDR3 contains 14 residues. Germline CDR1 and CDR2: SGHTA and FQGTGA. The CDR3 loop reads CASSPGGGGTEAFF. The DNA of the CDR3 is TGTGCCAGCAGCCCAGGGGGAGGGGGCACTGAAGCTTTCTTT.